The entry that follows covers one TCR beta chain sequence. The data originate from a study of shared clonotypes between healthy human individuals. Several immunoSEQ plates held equal portions of the genomic DNA taken from each subset. Sequencing used immunoSEQ multiplex PCR; TCRdb keeps in-frame clones, though not all of them. The data hold 100,000 to 130,000 clones, with about 63% observed a single time. The trim removed 4 bases at V and 3 bases at J, leaving 4 bases unmatched. Germline V gene sequence: CDR1 MDHEN, CDR2 SYDVKM. The CDR3 extends over 15 amino acids. Sequencing was carried out using memory CD8+ T cells sorted from blood. The subset here: CD45RO+ cells pooled with CCR7-negative TemRA cells. The clonotype originates from a woman aged 30 to 39 in good health. The genes are TRBV28 and TRBJ2-1; 9 nucleotides agree with TRBD2. This CDR3 is CASSYLAGHYNEQFF. Written as DNA, the CDR3 is TGTGCCAGCAGTTATCTAGCGGGACACTACAATGAGCAGTTCTTC.